The 2 T cell receptor beta chains below come from one sample, sequenced in a study of blood T cells in healthy people across ages. A J-beta primer mix and a sample-barcoded 5' primer were used in a second PCR of roughly 7 to 12 cycles. TCRdb recomputed calls from the 5' RACE reads with MiXCR, one row per CDR3 protein. The sample shows approximately 1.5 million distinct CDR3 sequences, roughly 32% of them seen only once. Sample: blood. These receptor sequences come from a woman aged 30 to 39 in good health.

The J gene is TRBJ2-5, the V gene TRBV7-9; D is perhaps TRBD1 (5 bases). Judging by the DNA end, TRBJ2-7 fits better; the J call may be wrong. The CDR3 extends over 16 amino acids. Germline values: CDR1 SEHNR, CDR2 FQNEAQ (reference sequence). The CDR3 spells CASSLVGSGLHYEQYF. The CDR3, as DNA: TGTGCCAGCAGCTTAGTTGGGTCAGGGTTACACTACGAGCAGTACTTC.

The chain combines TRBV29-1 with TRBJ1-4; D not certain. V lost 3 bases to trimming and J lost 7 bases, with 9 bases between them. The CDR3 loop spans 12 amino acids. CDR1 SQVTM and CDR2 ANQGSEA come from the germline V gene. CDR3 sequence reads: CSVEGRGEKLFF. DNA of the CDR3: TGCAGCGTTGAGGGGAGAGGTGAAAAACTGTTTTTT.